This T cell receptor (beta chain) was observed in a study of blood T cells in healthy people across ages. Combining a sample-barcoded 5' primer with a J-beta primer mix, a second PCR ran for roughly 6 to 12 cycles. One entry per CDR3 protein results from TCRdb running MiXCR on the 5' RACE reads. The table includes 700,000 or so distinct CDR3 sequences, around 41% detected once. The specimen sequenced was blood. The source of this sequence is an elderly man in good health.

For the CDR3, the DNA is TGTGCCAGCAGTTACCGACAATCCGGCACAGATACGCAGTATTTT. It is translated as CASSYRQSGTDTQYF. The chain employs TRBV6-5 and TRBJ2-3; D gene ambiguous. CDR3 length equals 15 residues. Trimming removed 2 bases from V and 1 base from J, with 10 bases in between. Per germline, CDR1 MNHEY and CDR2 SVGAGI.